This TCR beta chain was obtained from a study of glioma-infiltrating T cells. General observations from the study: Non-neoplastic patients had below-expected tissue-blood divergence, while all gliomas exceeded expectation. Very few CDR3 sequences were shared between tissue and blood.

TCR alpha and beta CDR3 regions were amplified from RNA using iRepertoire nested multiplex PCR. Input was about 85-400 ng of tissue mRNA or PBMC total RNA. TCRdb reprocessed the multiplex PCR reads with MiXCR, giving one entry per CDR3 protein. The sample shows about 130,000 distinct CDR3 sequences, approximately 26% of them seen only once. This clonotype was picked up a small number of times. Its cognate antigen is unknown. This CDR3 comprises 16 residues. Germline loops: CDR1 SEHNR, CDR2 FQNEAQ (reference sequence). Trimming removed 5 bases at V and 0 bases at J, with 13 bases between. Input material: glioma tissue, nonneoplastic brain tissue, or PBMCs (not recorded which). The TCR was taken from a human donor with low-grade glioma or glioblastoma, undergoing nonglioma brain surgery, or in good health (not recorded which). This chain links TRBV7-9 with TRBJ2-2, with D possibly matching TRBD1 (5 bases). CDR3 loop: CASSPRTRANTGELFF. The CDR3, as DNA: TGTGCCAGCAGCCCACGGACACGCGCGAACACCGGGGAGCTGTTTTTT. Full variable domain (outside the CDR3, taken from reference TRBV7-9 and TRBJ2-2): DTGVSQNPRHKITKRGQNVTFRCDPISEHNRLYWYRQTLGQGPEFLTYFQNEAQLEKSRLLSDRFSAERPKGSFSTLEIQRTEQGDSAMYLCASSPRTRANTGELFFGEGSRLTVL.